This TCR beta chain was captured by sequencing in a study of blood T cells in healthy people across ages (dated by TCRdb to 2015 to 2017). A note on the overall study: In model experiments, template switching captured roughly one uniquely barcoded TCR beta cDNA molecule for every two T cells. Age-related changes in TCR beta repertoire diversity were measured in the study by deep sequencing normalized with unique cDNA molecular identifiers. Four age groups were formed from the donors: young (average 16 years), middle-aged (approximately 39), aged (under 70) and long-lived (more than 75). Donors of different ages were randomly distributed across sequencing lanes to avoid experimental bias. For two donors (one aged 18 to 30 and one aged 80 or older), the study analyzed two additional independent replicas of 1 million unique cDNA reads from the same blood draw. On the study overall, not on this receptor specifically: Since profiling was done on bulk unsorted PBMCs, naive and antigen-experienced compartments could not be conclusively compared. A strong correlation was found between observed TCR beta diversity and the percentage of naive T cells measured by flow cytometry. As age increased, observed TCR beta diversity per million T cells dropped in a roughly linear way, and a significant reduction was already evident by age 40. Compared with the aged group, the long-lived group had more naive CD4+ T cells, fewer expanded clones and increased TCR diversity, suggesting age selection. Estimates of total diversity from one million sequenced T cells were regarded as lower bounds and underestimates. Donor CMV infection status was unknown, potentially confounding age-related changes in expanded clonotypes.

Donors were a few dozen systemically healthy Caucasian individuals from Russia aged roughly 6 to 95 years. Approximately 9.3 milliliters of peripheral blood were drawn from each donor into EDTA-treated Vacutainer tubes. Ficoll-Paque density-gradient centrifugation was used to isolate PBMCs, with at least 7 million obtained per sample. Total RNA was extracted from PBMCs with Trizol reagent, with at least 5 micrograms obtained per sample. For every donor, an aliquot of PBMCs went through flow cytometry to measure the percentages of naive CD45RAhigh/CD27high T cells. Library preparation was by 5' RACE. Sequenced using an Illumina HiSeq 2500. A second about 7 to 12 cycle PCR used a sample-barcoded 5' primer and a J-beta primer mix. Each TCR beta cDNA molecule received a unique molecular identifier from a template-switch 5' adaptor carrying 12 random nucleotides. Each sample yielded at least 2.5 million CDR3-containing paired-end reads. First-strand cDNA was synthesized from all RNA with the Mint cDNA synthesis kit, primed by a TRBC-specific oligonucleotide. After uracil-DNA glycosylase treatment, a first 18-cycle PCR used universal primers M1SS and BC2_uni_R on all cDNA. Per the source publication's procedure: For normalization, 1 million high-quality reads, each with a distinct molecular identifier, were randomly selected from each sample. Instead of being binned into consensus sequences, reads with shared molecular identifiers were discarded. CDR3 identification, clonotype clustering and error correction used MiTCR with a Q25 quality threshold and the strictest error-elimination algorithm. A nonparametric unseen species model with Euler transformation was used to estimate lower-bound total TCR beta diversity. TCRdb trimmed the raw reads at Q25, called clones with MiXCR and kept productive beta chains. CDR3 protein duplicates are merged, each entry listing the most common genes and DNA. The V and J calls shown here were made by TCRdb, not taken from the authors' results. For this sample there are about 1,600,000 distinct CDR3 sequences; approximately 38% appear just once. The ten most abundant clones make up roughly 8.2% of the sample.

A few counts support this clonotype. This clone's antigen is unknown. The input lacks base qualities; no much larger clone sits a single base away. The origin of this receptor is a woman between 18 and 29 years old in good health. The sequenced material came from blood.

Read as DNA, the sequence is TGTGCCAGCAGCTTGGGTAGCGGGGGCCCGTACTTC. Translation gives CASSLGSGGPYF. This chain joins TRBV5-4 to TRBJ2-5; TRBD2 matches 9 bases in the middle. Including cysteine and phenylalanine, the CDR3 has 12 amino acids. Of all the DNA, just the CDR3 is kept, 36 bases in frame from base 1. Germline trimming: 0 bases from V, 13 bases from J; junction bases outside gene matches: 4. The germline V gene (reference sequence) sets CDR1 to SGHNT and CDR2 to YYREEE.